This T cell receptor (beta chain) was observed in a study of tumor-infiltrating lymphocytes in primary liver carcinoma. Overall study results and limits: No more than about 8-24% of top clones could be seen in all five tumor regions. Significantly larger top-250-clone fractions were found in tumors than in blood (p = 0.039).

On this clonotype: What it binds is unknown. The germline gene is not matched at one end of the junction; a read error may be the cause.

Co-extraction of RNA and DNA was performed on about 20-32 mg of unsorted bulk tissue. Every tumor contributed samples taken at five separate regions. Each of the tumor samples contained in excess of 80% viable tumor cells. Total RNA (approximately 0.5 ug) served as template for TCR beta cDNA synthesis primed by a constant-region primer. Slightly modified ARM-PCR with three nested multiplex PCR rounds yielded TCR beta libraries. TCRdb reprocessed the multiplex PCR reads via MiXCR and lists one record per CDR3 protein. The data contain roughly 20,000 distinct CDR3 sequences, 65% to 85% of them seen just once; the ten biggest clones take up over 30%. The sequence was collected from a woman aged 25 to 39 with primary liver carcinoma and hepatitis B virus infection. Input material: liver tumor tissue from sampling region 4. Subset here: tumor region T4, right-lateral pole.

The CDR3 DNA follows: TGTGCTAGCAGGACAGGGGGTGCAAACGCTGAAGCTATCTTT. This translates into CASRTGGANAEAIF. The V and J genes are TRBV13 and TRBJ1-1, with 10 bases that match TRBD1. Germline V CDR1 and CDR2: PRHDT, FYEKMQ (reference sequence). The CDR3 spans 14 residues.